One sample yielded the 16 T cell receptor beta chains listed below, sequenced in a study of blood T cell repertoires in COVID-19. Some clones are missing from TCRdb's copy, which holds only in-frame ones; the method was immunoSEQ multiplex PCR. The sample includes about 160,000 clones, 90% seen only once; the top ten take 18%. The sequenced sample was peripheral blood. These receptors were obtained from a man aged 60 to 69 with active or convalescent COVID-19.

This sequence joins TRBV11-3 and TRBJ2-7, with TRBD1 matching over 8 bases. Germline V gene lookup returns CDR1 SGHNT and CDR2 YENEEA. J lost 3 bases, V lost 7 bases, and 11 bases had no gene match. This CDR3 spans 15 amino acids. The CDR3 DNA is TGTGCCAGCACCCAGCCGGGACAGGTGATCTACGAGCAGTACTTC. Translation: CASTQPGQVIYEQYF.

This sequence joins TRBV2 and TRBJ1-2, with unresolved D. Per germline, CDR1 SNHLY and CDR2 FYNNEI. The CDR3 is made up of 14 amino acids. Trimming cost V 3 bases and J 4 bases, with 12 bases left between them. CDR3 amino acids: CASSDVAALYGYTF. The CDR3 DNA reads TGTGCCAGCAGTGATGTGGCGGCGCTCTATGGCTACACCTTC.

The V gene is TRBV18, the J gene TRBJ2-5, with TRBD2 matching over 11 bases. The CDR3 has 15 residues. Germline assignment: CDR1 KGHSH and CDR2 LQKENI. Losses at the gene ends were 3 bases for V and 4 bases for J; bases not matched to a gene: 4. The CDR3 loop is CASSPPGTSGETQYF. The CDR3 bases are TGTGCCAGCTCACCTCCCGGGACTAGCGGAGAGACCCAGTACTTC. Variable domain in full (rest from reference TRBV18 and TRBJ2-5): NAGVMQNPRHLVRRRGQEARLRCSPMKGHSHVYWYRQLPEEGLKFMVYLQKENIIDESGMPKERFSAEFPKEGPSILRIQQVVRGDSAAYFCASSPPGTSGETQYFGPGTRLLVL.

V usage is TRBV19 and J usage is TRBJ2-5, with D perhaps matching TRBD1 (6 bases). Trimming removed 10 bases at V and 4 bases at J, with 13 bases between. CDR1 LNHDA and CDR2 SQIVND come from the germline V gene (reference sequence). The CDR3 is made up of 12 amino acids. The CDR3 loop reads CATKGVGETQYF. The CDR3 region has the DNA TGTGCCACCAAGGGGGTAGGAGAGACCCAGTACTTC.

This clone was detected only once. V is TRBV19 and J is TRBJ2-3; tentatively, D is TRBD1 (6 bases). Germline V lookup: CDR1 LNHDA, CDR2 SQIVND (reference sequence). The V end was cut by 3 bases, the J end by 1 base, with 14 bases between. The length of the CDR3 is 16 residues. CDR3 sequence reads: CASSILQGGGTDTQYF. The CDR3 DNA reads as TGTGCCAGTAGTATCCTACAGGGTGGGGGCACAGATACGCAGTATTTT.

V and J are TRBV2 and TRBJ1-6; D not resolved. Trimming left V 6 bases short and J 6 bases short, with 18 bases between. The CDR3 consists of 16 residues. The germline V gene encodes CDR1 SNHLY and CDR2 FYNNEI. CDR3 sequence reads: CASSGGGGLFNSPLHF. The CDR3 DNA reads TGTGCCAGCAGCGGAGGTGGTGGTCTCTTTAATTCACCCCTCCACTTT.

The V and J genes are TRBV19 and TRBJ2-5, with 15 positions matching TRBD2. Germline lookup yields CDR1 LNHDA and CDR2 SQIVND (reference sequence). V was pared by 6 bases and J by 7 bases, with 9 bases of the junction left unmatched. The CDR3 totals 16 residues. CDR3 protein: CASSRTSGGAAGTQYF. DNA for the CDR3: TGTGCCAGTAGCCGGACTAGCGGGGGGGCCGCGGGGACCCAGTACTTC.

The chain has TRBV10-1 and TRBJ2-3, with 7 bases fitting TRBD1. With V trimmed by 5 bases and J by 2 bases, 10 bases remained unmatched. This CDR3 contains 16 residues. The germline V gene has CDR1 WNHNN and CDR2 SYGVQD (reference sequence). The CDR3 region is CASSKGGGYDTDTQYF. CDR3 nucleotide sequence: TGCGCCAGCAGTAAAGGGGGCGGGTATGACACAGATACGCAGTATTTT.

V and J are TRBV10-3 and TRBJ1-6; 11 bases line up with TRBD1. The germline V gene has CDR1 ENHRY and CDR2 SYGVKD. V lost 7 bases and J lost 5; bases outside the gene matches: 1. CDR3 length: 14 residues. The CDR3 DNA is TGTGCCATCAAGGGACAGGGGGATAATTCACCCCTCCACTTT. It specifies CAIKGQGDNSPLHF.

The V call is TRBV5-1, the J call TRBJ1-3; D is undetermined. The V gene lost 1 base and the J gene lost 0 bases, with 11 bases spanning the gap. This CDR3 has 16 amino acids. Per the germline V gene, CDR1 is SGHRS and CDR2 is YFSETQ. The CDR3 coding sequence is TGCGCCAGCAGCTTGAAGGCGGTTAGCTCTGGAAACACCATATATTTT. As protein: CASSLKAVSSGNTIYF.

The chain links TRBV10-3 to TRBJ1-1; 7 nucleotides agree with TRBD1. The CDR3 loop spans 13 amino acids. CDR1 and CDR2 (germline): ENHRY, SYGVKD. With V trimmed by 5 bases and J by 3 bases, 3 bases remained unmatched. CDR3 DNA sequence: TGTGCCATCAGTCAGGGGGAGGACACTGAAGCTTTCTTT. Its protein is CAISQGEDTEAFF.

This clone was detected a few times. This sequence joins TRBV19 and TRBJ1-5, with D perhaps TRBD1 (5 bases). The CDR3 is 13 amino acids. V lost 5 bases and J 7 bases, leaving 12 bases between the germline ends. The germline gives CDR1 LNHDA, CDR2 SQIVND (reference sequence). The CDR3 sequence: CASSPGIGQPQHF. The CDR3 DNA reads as TGTGCCAGTAGTCCAGGGATTGGGCAGCCCCAGCATTTT.

The chain combines TRBV5-6 with TRBJ2-1, with 12 bases aligning to TRBD2. The CDR3 consists of 19 residues. The germline gives CDR1 SGHDT, CDR2 YYEEEE. Unmatched junction bases numbered 16, after V lost 4 bases and J lost 5 bases. CDR3 bases: TGTGCCAGCAGCCCCTACGGGTCTAGCGGGAGGGCGGGCAACAATGAGCAGTTCTTC. Translating gives CASSPYGSSGRAGNNEQFF.

This clone was seen a single time. The chain uses TRBV30 and TRBJ1-5, with D possibly matching TRBD1 (6 bases). This CDR3 contains 13 residues. V dropped 2 bases and J dropped 2 bases, with 7 bases sitting between them. Germline V gene lookup returns CDR1 GTSNPN and CDR2 SVGIG (reference sequence). CDR3 bases: TGTGCCTGGAGTAGGACAGGCAATCAGCCCCAGCATTTT. This codes for CAWSRTGNQPQHF.

V gene TRBV19 combines with J gene TRBJ1-1, with D possibly TRBD1 on 5 matching bases. The CDR3 loop spans 15 amino acids. From germline, CDR1 is LNHDA and CDR2 SQIVND (reference sequence). Trimming took 7 bases from V and 0 from J, leaving 15 bases between them. Written as DNA, the CDR3 is TGTGCCAGTAAAGGGCGGGGCCTTATGAACACTGAAGCTTTCTTT. Translating gives CASKGRGLMNTEAFF.

V is TRBV19 and J is TRBJ1-6; 9 positions match TRBD1. The CDR3 totals 15 residues. V shed 5 bases and J 7 bases; nucleotides not matched to a gene: 6. From germline, CDR1 is LNHDA and CDR2 SQIVND (reference sequence). In nucleotides, the CDR3 is TGTGCCAGTAGTCCCCGGACAGGGGCAAATTCACCCCTCCACTTT. Residues: CASSPRTGANSPLHF.